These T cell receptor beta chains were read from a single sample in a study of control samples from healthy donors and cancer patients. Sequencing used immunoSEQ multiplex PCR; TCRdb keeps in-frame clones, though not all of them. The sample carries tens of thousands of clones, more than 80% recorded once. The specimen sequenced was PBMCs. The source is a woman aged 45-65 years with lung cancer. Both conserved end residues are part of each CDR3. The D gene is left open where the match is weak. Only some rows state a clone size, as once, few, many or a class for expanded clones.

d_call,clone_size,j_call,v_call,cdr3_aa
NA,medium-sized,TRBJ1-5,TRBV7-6,CASSPGGSQPQHF
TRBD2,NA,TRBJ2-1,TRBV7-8,CASSLEGLGAGGRYNEQFF
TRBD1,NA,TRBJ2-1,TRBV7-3,CASSLDRELEQFF
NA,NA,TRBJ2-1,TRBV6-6,CASSRQPEQFF
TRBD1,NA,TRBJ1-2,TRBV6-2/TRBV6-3,CASSRPGTDYGYTF
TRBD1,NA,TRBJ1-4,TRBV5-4,CASSPKTGGNEKLFF
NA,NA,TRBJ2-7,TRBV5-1,CASSLGRLSDEQYF
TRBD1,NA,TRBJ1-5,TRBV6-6,CASSPSTGSNQPQHF
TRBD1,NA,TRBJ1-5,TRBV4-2,CASTTAAIGTGGVKGNQPQHF
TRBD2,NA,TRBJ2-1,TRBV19,CASSSLAGTGSYNEQFF
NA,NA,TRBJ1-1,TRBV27,CASARKEGTEAFF
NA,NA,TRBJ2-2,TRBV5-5,CASSLGAATGELFF
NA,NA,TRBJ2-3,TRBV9,CASSALLRTDTQYF
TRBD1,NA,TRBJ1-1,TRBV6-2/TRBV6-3,CASSYPRDRGFTEAFF
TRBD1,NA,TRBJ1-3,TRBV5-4,CASSPTGGSSGNTIYF
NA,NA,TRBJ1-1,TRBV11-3,CASSLGAEAFF
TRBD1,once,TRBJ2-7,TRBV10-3,CAISEDRDLKQYF
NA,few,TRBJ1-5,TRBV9,CASSVGVLDNQPQHF
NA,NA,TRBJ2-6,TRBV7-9,CASSSREGIGANVLTF
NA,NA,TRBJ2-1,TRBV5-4,CASSPPEGMPGNEQFF
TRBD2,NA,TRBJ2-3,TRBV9,CASSVAGASGVTDTQYF
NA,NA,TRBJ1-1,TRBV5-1,CASSWAGRAFF
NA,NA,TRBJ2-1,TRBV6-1,CASSEQGGNEQFF
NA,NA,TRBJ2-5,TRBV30,CAWSQGWETQYF
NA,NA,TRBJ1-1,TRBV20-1,CSAGITEAFF
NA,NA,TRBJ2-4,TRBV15,CATSRDYGSGISGDIQYF
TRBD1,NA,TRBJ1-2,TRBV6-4,CASRVTGTGDYGYTF
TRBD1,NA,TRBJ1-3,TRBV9,CASSVGQGLSGNTIYF
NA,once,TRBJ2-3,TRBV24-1,CATSETDSSTDTQYF
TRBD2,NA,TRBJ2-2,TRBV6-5,CASLQAGGTGELFF